This is a list of T cell receptor beta chains from one sample in a study of type 1 and type 2 diabetes patients. TCRdb reanalysed the multiplex PCR reads using MiXCR and keeps one entry per CDR3 protein. The data show 270,000 or so distinct CDR3 sequences, approximately 45% seen once. The sample consisted of peripheral blood mononuclear cells (PBMCs). These receptors came from a man younger than 35 with type 2 diabetes. The CDR3 runs from the conserved cysteine through the conserved F or W. The D gene is left open where the match is weak. Size is stated for part of the rows, as once, few or many counts, or as a class when the clone is expanded.

d_call: TRBD1
v_call: TRBV27
j_call: TRBJ1-6
clone_size: .
cdr3_nt: TGTGCCAGCAGGGGACAGGGAGGTTCACCCCTCCACTTT
cdr3_aa: CASRGQGGSPLHF

d_call: .
v_call: TRBV28
j_call: TRBJ2-1
clone_size: few
cdr3_nt: TGTGCCAGCCAAGGAGGTAATTCCTACAATGAGCAGTTCTTC
cdr3_aa: CASQGGNSYNEQFF

d_call: .
v_call: TRBV19
j_call: TRBJ1-5
clone_size: .
cdr3_nt: TGTGCCAGTAGTGTAATGGCACATCAGCCCCAGCATTTT
cdr3_aa: CASSVMAHQPQHF

d_call: .
v_call: TRBV12-3/TRBV12-4
j_call: TRBJ1-5
clone_size: .
cdr3_nt: TGTGCCAGCAGTAGGAGAATCGGCGGTAATCAGCCCCAGCATTTT
cdr3_aa: CASSRRIGGNQPQHF

d_call: TRBD2
v_call: TRBV10-3
j_call: TRBJ2-7
clone_size: once
cdr3_nt: TGTGCCATCAGCTTTACGCTAGCGGGGGACTACGAGCAGTACTTC
cdr3_aa: CAISFTLAGDYEQYF

d_call: TRBD1
v_call: TRBV25-1
j_call: TRBJ2-3
clone_size: .
cdr3_nt: TGTGCCAGCAGTAGCCGGGACCCGAGGGGGCCTAGCACAGATACGCAGTATTTT
cdr3_aa: CASSSRDPRGPSTDTQYF

d_call: .
v_call: TRBV4-3
j_call: TRBJ1-1
clone_size: .
cdr3_nt: TGCGCCAGCAGCCAAGTTCATGCGGCGAACACTGAAGCTTTCTTT
cdr3_aa: CASSQVHAANTEAFF

d_call: TRBD1
v_call: TRBV7-3
j_call: TRBJ1-4
clone_size: .
cdr3_nt: TGTGCCAGCAGCTTAATCGCGGGACAGCTAGGCATGGGTAATGAAAAACTGTTTTTT
cdr3_aa: CASSLIAGQLGMGNEKLFF

d_call: .
v_call: TRBV2
j_call: TRBJ1-1
clone_size: many
cdr3_nt: TGTGCCAGCCGCGGACGGAAAAACACTGAAGCTTTCTTT
cdr3_aa: CASRGRKNTEAFF

d_call: TRBD1
v_call: TRBV12-3/TRBV12-4
j_call: TRBJ2-5
clone_size: .
cdr3_nt: TGTGCCAGCACTTCAAACAGGGGCCAAGAGACCCAGTACTTC
cdr3_aa: CASTSNRGQETQYF

d_call: .
v_call: TRBV6-2/TRBV6-3
j_call: TRBJ1-2
clone_size: .
cdr3_nt: TGTGCCAGCAGTTACTTAACTGGCTACACCTTC
cdr3_aa: CASSYLTGYTF

d_call: .
v_call: TRBV7-9
j_call: TRBJ1-5
clone_size: .
cdr3_nt: TGTGCCAGCAGCTTGTTAGGATTGACCCCCAATCAGCCCCAGCATTTT
cdr3_aa: CASSLLGLTPNQPQHF

d_call: TRBD2
v_call: TRBV28
j_call: TRBJ2-1
clone_size: few
cdr3_nt: TGTGCCAGCAGTTTCTGGGGGACTAGTCTCTACAATGAGCAGTTCTTC
cdr3_aa: CASSFWGTSLYNEQFF

d_call: TRBD1
v_call: TRBV11-2
j_call: TRBJ1-1
clone_size: .
cdr3_nt: TGTGCCAGCAGTGGACAGGGGAGGACTGAAGCTTTCTTT
cdr3_aa: CASSGQGRTEAFF

d_call: .
v_call: TRBV12-3/TRBV12-4
j_call: TRBJ2-7
clone_size: few
cdr3_nt: TGTGCCAGCAGTTTACTCAGCAGGTACGAGCAGTACTTC
cdr3_aa: CASSLLSRYEQYF

d_call: .
v_call: TRBV5-1
j_call: TRBJ2-5
clone_size: .
cdr3_nt: TGCGCCAGCAGCTTGGAGGCAGCTCACGTGGAGACCCAGTACTTC
cdr3_aa: CASSLEAAHVETQYF

d_call: .
v_call: TRBV12-3/TRBV12-4
j_call: TRBJ2-7
clone_size: .
cdr3_nt: TGTGCCAGCAGTTTACCCAATAACGTGCAGTACTTC
cdr3_aa: CASSLPNNVQYF

d_call: TRBD2
v_call: TRBV19
j_call: TRBJ2-7
clone_size: few
cdr3_nt: TGTGCCAGTAGTACGACTAGCGGGGGGTGCGAGCAGTACTTC
cdr3_aa: CASSTTSGGCEQYF

d_call: TRBD2
v_call: TRBV6-5
j_call: TRBJ2-4
clone_size: .
cdr3_nt: TGTGCCAGCAGTTCCCCCCGGACTAGTAAAAACATTCAGTACTTC
cdr3_aa: CASSSPRTSKNIQYF

d_call: .
v_call: TRBV7-2
j_call: TRBJ2-5
clone_size: .
cdr3_nt: TGTGCCAGCAGCTTAGATCAGGGTACAGAGACCCAGTACTTC
cdr3_aa: CASSLDQGTETQYF

d_call: .
v_call: TRBV2
j_call: TRBJ1-2
clone_size: .
cdr3_nt: TGTGCCAGCAGTCCAAAGGGTCACTCCCCTATCTATGGCTACACCTTC
cdr3_aa: CASSPKGHSPIYGYTF

d_call: .
v_call: TRBV14
j_call: TRBJ2-7
clone_size: once
cdr3_nt: TGTGCCACCAGCAGAGAGATGTCCTACGAGCAGTACTTC
cdr3_aa: CATSREMSYEQYF

d_call: .
v_call: TRBV14
j_call: TRBJ1-1
clone_size: few
cdr3_nt: TGTGCCAGCAGCCAAGTCTTGAACACTGAAGCTTTCTTT
cdr3_aa: CASSQVLNTEAFF

d_call: TRBD1
v_call: TRBV29-1
j_call: TRBJ1-1
clone_size: .
cdr3_nt: TGCAGCGTTAAAATGACAGGGGGCGGGTTGGATACTGAAGCTTTCTTT
cdr3_aa: CSVKMTGGGLDTEAFF

d_call: TRBD1
v_call: TRBV19
j_call: TRBJ1-1
clone_size: few
cdr3_nt: TGTGCCAGTAAAGTGGGACAGGGGTACACTGAAGCTTTCTTT
cdr3_aa: CASKVGQGYTEAFF

d_call: .
v_call: TRBV15
j_call: TRBJ1-5
clone_size: few
cdr3_nt: TGTGCCACCAGCAGAGATCTCAGGGTTGATCAGCCCCAGCATTTT
cdr3_aa: CATSRDLRVDQPQHF

d_call: TRBD2
v_call: TRBV10-1
j_call: TRBJ2-2
clone_size: .
cdr3_nt: TGTGCCATCAGATCAATAGCGGGGGGGGCCGGGGAGCTGTTTTTT
cdr3_aa: CAIRSIAGGAGELFF

d_call: .
v_call: TRBV19
j_call: TRBJ1-1
clone_size: .
cdr3_nt: TGTGCCAGTAGTATGGGGCGATATATGAACACTGAAGCTTTCTTT
cdr3_aa: CASSMGRYMNTEAFF

d_call: .
v_call: TRBV3-1
j_call: TRBJ2-1
clone_size: .
cdr3_nt: TGTGCCAGCAGCCAAGATGACGGGGTTGGGGCCGAGCAGTTCTTC
cdr3_aa: CASSQDDGVGAEQFF

d_call: TRBD2
v_call: TRBV5-1
j_call: TRBJ2-1
clone_size: once
cdr3_nt: TGCGCCAGCAGCTCCGCGGGGGGAGCCTACAATGAGCAGTTCTTC
cdr3_aa: CASSSAGGAYNEQFF

d_call: TRBD1
v_call: TRBV2
j_call: TRBJ2-7
clone_size: .
cdr3_nt: TGTGCCAGCAGTTCCGGGACAGGGTGGTACGAGCAGTACTTC
cdr3_aa: CASSSGTGWYEQYF

d_call: .
v_call: TRBV12-3/TRBV12-4
j_call: TRBJ1-2
clone_size: .
cdr3_nt: TGTGCCAGCAGTTTAGCCCGCAGGAGCTATGGCTACACCTTC
cdr3_aa: CASSLARRSYGYTF

d_call: .
v_call: TRBV7-3
j_call: TRBJ1-2
clone_size: .
cdr3_nt: TGTGCCAGCAGGCGGGTTTCAGGGAATGACTACACCTTC
cdr3_aa: CASRRVSGNDYTF

d_call: TRBD1
v_call: TRBV6-5
j_call: TRBJ2-7
clone_size: few
cdr3_nt: TGTGCCAGCAGGACAATTAGGACAGGCCTCGCCCCGTCCTACGAGCAGTACTTC
cdr3_aa: CASRTIRTGLAPSYEQYF

d_call: TRBD1
v_call: TRBV29-1
j_call: TRBJ2-5
clone_size: few
cdr3_nt: TGCAGCGTTGAAGGGACAGGGCGAGGGACCCAGTACTTC
cdr3_aa: CSVEGTGRGTQYF

d_call: .
v_call: TRBV2
j_call: TRBJ1-5
clone_size: few
cdr3_nt: TGTGCCAGCAGTGAAGGGACAGCACCACTACCAAATCAGCCCCAGCATTTT
cdr3_aa: CASSEGTAPLPNQPQHF

d_call: .
v_call: TRBV7-2
j_call: TRBJ1-6
clone_size: .
cdr3_nt: TGTGCCAGCAGCCTAATGCCCGGGGCCTGGGGGGATTCACCCCTCCACTTT
cdr3_aa: CASSLMPGAWGDSPLHF

d_call: TRBD2
v_call: TRBV28
j_call: TRBJ2-7
clone_size: few
cdr3_nt: TGTGCCAGCAGACCGCTAGCGGGAGGGGCCGAGCAGTACTTC
cdr3_aa: CASRPLAGGAEQYF

d_call: .
v_call: TRBV5-1
j_call: TRBJ2-7
clone_size: few
cdr3_nt: TGCGCCAGCAGAGTAGGCGACAGCCTCTACGAGCAGTACTTC
cdr3_aa: CASRVGDSLYEQYF